Sequencing of this TCR beta chain was carried out in a study of T cell repertoires in aging, cancer and after chemotherapy. Study details: Clear clonal overlap appeared across healthy donor samples taken over several months to years. The full dataset contained several million TCR reads. Study outcomes and limitations: Compared with age-matched healthy donors, untreated hematological or solid cancer patients showed higher blood TCR clonality. In cancer patients, declining TCR diversity with age involved lost richness and lost evenness.

About this clonotype itself: Antigen: not known.

Multiplex touch-down PCR with TRB-A/B primers amplified rearranged V-D-J TRB sequences. TCRdb re-analysed the multiplex PCR reads in MiXCR, keeping a single row per CDR3 protein. This table has more than 9,500 distinct CDR3 sequences, roughly 29% appearing once. Amplification of TCR beta used genomic DNA extracted from peripheral blood. CDR3 size: 17 residues. Germline values: CDR1 GTSNPN, CDR2 SVGIG (reference sequence). V was clipped by 4 bases and J by 2 bases, with 23 bases between them. The rearrangement links TRBV30 to TRBJ1-2, with D maybe TRBD1 (6 bases). The sample was blood. The receptor's source is a human donor in good health. The donor label of this sample is uncertain. In DNA form, the CDR3 reads TGTGCCTGGAACCTGTGGGGGACCGGGGGGGCGAACTATGGCTACACCTTC. This sequence encodes CAWNLWGTGGANYGYTF.